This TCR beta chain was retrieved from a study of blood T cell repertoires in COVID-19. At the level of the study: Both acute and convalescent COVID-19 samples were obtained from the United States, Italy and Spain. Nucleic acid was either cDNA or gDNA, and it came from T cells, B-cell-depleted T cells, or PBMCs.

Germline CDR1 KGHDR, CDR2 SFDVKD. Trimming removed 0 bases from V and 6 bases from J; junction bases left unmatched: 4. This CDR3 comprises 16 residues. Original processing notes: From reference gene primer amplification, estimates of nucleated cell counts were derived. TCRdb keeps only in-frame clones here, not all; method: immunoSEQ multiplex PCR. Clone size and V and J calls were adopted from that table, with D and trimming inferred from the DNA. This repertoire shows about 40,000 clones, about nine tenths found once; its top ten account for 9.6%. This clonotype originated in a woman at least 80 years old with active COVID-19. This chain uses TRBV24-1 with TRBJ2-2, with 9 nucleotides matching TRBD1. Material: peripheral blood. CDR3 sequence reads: CATSDLGQGISGELFF. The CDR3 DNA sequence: TGTGCCACCAGTGATTTGGGACAGGGGATTTCCGGGGAGCTGTTTTTT.